This T cell receptor beta chain was found in a study of T-cell reconstitution after alpha-beta-depleted transplantation in children. CDR1 is WSHSY and CDR2 is SAAADI in the germline V gene. The CDR3 covers 17 residues. The V and J ends lost 6 bases and 3 bases, in that order; junction bases with no gene match: 8. Unique molecular identifiers were incorporated into the prepared TCRbeta library. TCRdb analysed the PCR reads with MiXCR anew, one entry per CDR3 protein. There are about 900,000 distinct CDR3 sequences in the sample; about 31% occur only once, and under 30% lies in the top ten. The TCR sequence derives from a boy under two years old who had a stem cell transplant for SCID, so the T cells may come from the graft donor. The sequences come from PBMCs, mostly from graft donor cells, collected 360 days after TCRalphabeta/CD19-depleted stem cell transplant. V is TRBV10-2 and J is TRBJ2-3, with 14 bases that match TRBD2. CDR3 region: CASSGLAGGSQTDTQYF. The CDR3 bases are TGCGCCAGCAGCGGACTAGCGGGGGGTTCTCAGACAGATACGCAGTATTTT.